Each of the 27 T cell receptor beta chains below was sequenced from the same sample in a study of T cells in Graves' hyperthyroidism and ophthalmopathy. Amplification of TCR beta CDR3 regions used RNA as the template. HTBI primers were the set used in a first-round RT-PCR of the TCR CDR3. TCRdb reanalysed the multiplex PCR reads using MiXCR and keeps one entry per CDR3 protein. The sample consists of around 520,000 distinct CDR3 sequences, approximately 15% of them appearing once. The sequenced sample consisted of blood. The receptor source for this set is a young woman with Graves' hyperthyroidism.

This clonotype was detected many times. The V call is TRBV11-3, the J call TRBJ2-5; TRBD1 or TRBD2 may be the D gene (5 bases each). CDR1 is SGHNT and CDR2 is YENEEA in the germline V gene. The CDR3 sequence is 13 residues long. The ends were cut back, 5 bases at V and 3 bases at J, with 10 bases in the middle. CDR3 sequence: CASSRGPKETQYF. The CDR3 region has the DNA TGTGCCAGCAGCAGGGGACCAAAAGAGACCCAGTACTTC.

At least ten counts were recorded for this clonotype. The chain uses TRBV28 and TRBJ2-5; possibly TRBD2 for D (7 bases). This CDR3 has 15 residues. Trimming removed 3 bases from V and 4 bases from J, with 15 bases in between. CDR1 MDHEN and CDR2 SYDVKM come from the germline V gene. The DNA of the CDR3 is TGTGCCAGCAGTTTGTTAGGGGGGGGGGGAGAGACCCAGTACTTC. It is translated as CASSLLGGGGETQYF.

This clonotype has ten or more counts. The gene calls are TRBV13 and TRBJ2-1; maybe TRBD1 (5 bases). This CDR3 region has 15 residues. With 1 base removed from V and 6 bases from J, the gap between germline ends came to 13 bases. The germline CDR1 and CDR2 sequences are PRHDT and FYEKMQ (reference sequence). The CDR3 nucleotides are TGTGCCAGCAGCTTAGAACAGGCCTCTTCCAATGAGCAGTTCTTC. This codes for CASSLEQASSNEQFF. The entire variable domain, with the rest obtained from reference TRBV13 and TRBJ2-1, is as follows: AAGVIQSPRHLIKEKRETATLKCYPIPRHDTVYWYQQGPGQDPQFLISFYEKMQSDKGSIPDRFSAQQFSDYHSELNMSSLELGDSALYFCASSLEQASSNEQFFGPGTRLTVL.

This clonotype appeared a few times. V usage is TRBV12-5 and J usage is TRBJ1-3; possibly TRBD1 for D (6 bases). With 0 bases removed from V and 0 bases from J, the gap between germline ends came to 9 bases. Germline lookup yields CDR1 LGHNT and CDR2 FRNRAP. The CDR3 length is 16 residues. CDR3 sequence: CASGLVGGDSGNTIYF. The CDR3 DNA reads as TGTGCTAGTGGTTTGGTAGGGGGAGACTCTGGAAACACCATATATTTT.

This clonotype occurred many times. Sequence at one end of the junction differs from germline and may be a read error. This chain links TRBV7-7 with TRBJ2-1; 8 bases align to TRBD2. Looked up from germline, CDR1 is SSHAT and CDR2 is FNYEAQ (reference sequence). The CDR3 has 15 amino acids. CDR3 sequence reads: CASSLDGRAGNEQFF. For the CDR3, the DNA is TGTGCTAGCAGCTTAGACGGGAGGGCCGGCAATGAGCAGTTCTTC.

This clonotype has at least ten counts. The chain uses TRBV19 and TRBJ1-1; D gene unclear. Trimming took 1 base from V and 1 from J, leaving 7 bases between them. The CDR3 contains 14 residues. Germline CDR1 LNHDA, CDR2 SQIVND (reference sequence). The CDR3 DNA follows: TGTGCCAGTAGTATAGGGTACAGGAACACTGAAGCTTTCTTT. It yields the protein CASSIGYRNTEAFF.

Worth noting for this clonotype: It may be a read error: a sequence one base away is much more abundant. V and J are TRBV5-5 and TRBJ1-1; tentatively, D is TRBD1 (5 bases). The CDR3 runs to 15 residues. In germline, CDR1 is SGHKS, CDR2 YYEKEE (reference sequence). V lost 4 bases and J 4 bases, leaving 17 bases between the germline ends. The CDR3 protein is CASSRTGTPVTEAFF. The CDR3 DNA sequence: TGTGCCAGCAGCCGGACCGGGACTCCCGTCACTGAAGCTTTCTTT.

The sample holds many counts of this clonotype. The rearrangement uses TRBV20-1 and TRBJ2-3; 13 positions agree with TRBD2. The length of the CDR3 is 19 residues. With V trimmed by 3 bases and J by 6 bases, 18 bases remained unmatched. Germline V lookup: CDR1 DFQATT, CDR2 SNEGSKA (reference sequence). The chain's CDR3 is CSARGGGTSGLAGPDTQYF. For the CDR3, the DNA is TGCAGTGCTAGGGGGGGGGGGACATCGGGACTAGCGGGACCGGATACGCAGTATTTT.

As concerns this clonotype: Sequence at one end of the junction differs from germline and may be a read error. The V and J genes are TRBV6-2 or TRBV6-3 and TRBJ2-2, with D tentatively TRBD2 (5 bases). In germline, CDR1 is MNHEY, CDR2 SVGEGT. The CDR3 runs 14 residues. The CDR3 spells CASSYRGSAGELVF. The CDR3 DNA is TGTGCCAGCAGTTACCGCGGGTCGGCCGGGGAGCTGGTTTTT.

This clonotype was picked up many times. The CDR3 nucleotides read TGTGCCAGCAGCTTGGTGCGGCATGAGCAGTTCTTC. Protein: CASSLVRHEQFF. The chain employs TRBV5-8 and TRBJ2-1; no clear D gene. Germline values: CDR1 SGHTS, CDR2 YDEGEE. Trimming cost V 0 bases and J 8 bases, with 6 bases left between them. There are 12 residues in the CDR3. The complete variable domain, with remaining parts taken from reference TRBV5-8 and TRBJ2-1, reads EAGVTQSPTHLIKTRGQQATLRCSPISGHTSVYWYQQALGLGLQFLLWYDEGEERNRGNFPPRFSGRQFPNYSSELNVNALELEDSALYLCASSLVRHEQFFGPGTRLTVL.

The V gene is TRBV4-1, the J gene TRBJ1-2, with D perhaps matching TRBD1 (6 bases). This CDR3 has 15 residues. Germline CDR1 reads MGHRA; CDR2 reads YSYEKL. The V end was cut by 1 base, the J end by 3 bases, with 12 bases between. The CDR3 sequence is CASSQGSQGDYGYTF. The CDR3, as DNA: TGCGCCAGCAGCCAAGGCTCACAGGGCGACTATGGCTACACCTTC.

This clonotype appeared many times. The chain uses TRBV12-3 or TRBV12-4 and TRBJ1-5; D uncertain. With 4 bases removed from V and 2 bases from J, the gap between germline ends came to 15 bases. The CDR3 has 16 amino acids. The CDR3 loop reads CASSSQGAIGNQPQHF. For the CDR3, the DNA is TGTGCCAGCAGTTCCCAAGGAGCCATAGGCAATCAGCCCCAGCATTTT.

At least ten counts were recorded for this clonotype. The chain is built from TRBV6-1 and TRBJ1-1; D perhaps matches TRBD1 (5 bases). The germline V gene has CDR1 MNHNS and CDR2 SASEGT. The CDR3 has 15 amino acids. V dropped 5 bases and J dropped 0 bases, with 13 bases sitting between them. Here the CDR3 reads CASSFWGPMNTEAFF. For the CDR3, the DNA is TGTGCCAGCAGTTTTTGGGGCCCTATGAACACTGAAGCTTTCTTT.

This clonotype was seen many times. The chain is built from TRBV12-3 or TRBV12-4 and TRBJ2-5, with 7 bases that match TRBD2. The V segment lost 5 bases and the J segment 1 base; nucleotides outside the gene matches: 10. The CDR3 contains 16 residues. CDR3 sequence (DNA): TGTGCCAGCAGTCCCCACCGGGCTAGCGGCCAAGAGACCCAGTACTTC. Translated, it gives CASSPHRASGQETQYF.

This clonotype was picked up a small number of times. CDR3 sequence: CSARTPGQGDSPLHF. The CDR3 DNA is TGCAGTGCCCGAACTCCGGGACAGGGTGATTCACCCCTCCACTTT. The J gene is TRBJ1-6, the V gene TRBV20-1, with TRBD1 identical over 9 bases. Germline-derived CDR1 and CDR2 are DFQATT and SNEGSKA (reference sequence). This CDR3 is built from 15 residues. The junction had 11 bases not matched to a gene; V was cut back by 6 bases and J by 8 bases.

This clonotype was seen many times. The chain recombines TRBV29-1 with TRBJ2-2; perhaps TRBD1 as D (5 bases). Trimming left V 6 bases short and J 6 bases short, with 14 bases between. The germline CDR1 and CDR2 sequences are SQVTM and ANQGSEA. The CDR3 consists of 13 residues. The CDR3 loop reads CSVDLQGSGELFF. CDR3 coding DNA: TGCAGCGTGGACCTCCAGGGCTCCGGGGAGCTGTTTTTT.

This clonotype showed up many times. The chain carries TRBV7-3 and TRBJ2-1; 11 bases are a match to TRBD2. From germline, CDR1 is SGHTA and CDR2 FQGTGA. CDR3 length: 15 residues. V was pared by 1 base and J by 8 bases, with 4 bases of the junction left unmatched. CDR3 nucleotides: TGTGCCAGCAGCTTAAGTAGCGGGAGGGGCGATGAGCAGTTCTTC. Translation: CASSLSSGRGDEQFF.

This clonotype was counted at least ten times. This chain uses TRBV18 with TRBJ2-1, with TRBD2 matching 7 bases. V shed 0 bases, J shed 10 bases, and the junction held 12 bases outside the gene matches. This CDR3 contains 16 residues. Per germline, CDR1 KGHSH and CDR2 LQKENI. The DNA for the CDR3 is TGTGCCAGCTCACCACCGGAGGGACTACCTCCTACCGAGCAGTTCTTC. As protein: CASSPPEGLPPTEQFF.

Details on this clonotype: It may be a read error: a sequence one base away is much more abundant. The chain links TRBV12-3 or TRBV12-4 to TRBJ2-3; 8 positions agree with TRBD1. This CDR3 has 14 amino acids. In nucleotides, the CDR3 is TGTGCCAGCAGTTTTCAGGGGGCTGCAGATGCGCAGTATTTT. Protein: CASSFQGAADAQYF.

This clonotype was recorded at least ten times. The chain links TRBV7-9 to TRBJ2-7, with TRBD2 matching 7 bases. CDR1 SEHNR and CDR2 FQNEAQ come from the germline V gene (reference sequence). The V and J ends lost 5 bases and 3 bases, in that order; junction bases with no gene match: 4. This CDR3 spans 13 amino acids. CDR3 protein: CASSRSGGYEQYF. Here the CDR3 DNA reads TGTGCCAGCAGCCGGTCGGGAGGCTACGAGCAGTACTTC.

A remark on this clonotype: The junction and the germline gene differ at one end; a read error may be behind it. This CDR3 reads CAGSRDRGRNEQFF. The CDR3 nucleotides read TGTGCCGGCAGCCGGGACAGGGGGCGCAATGAGCAGTTCTTC. The chain carries TRBV7-2 and TRBJ2-1; 12 positions match TRBD1. Per germline, CDR1 SGHTA and CDR2 FQGNSA. CDR3 size: 14 residues.

This clonotype was seen at least ten times. The CDR3, as DNA: TGTGCCAGCACCCAGGGGGCACATAATGAGCAGTTCTTC. Its translation is CASTQGAHNEQFF. The V gene is TRBV27, the J gene TRBJ2-1, with TRBD1 matching 8 bases. The V gene end was trimmed by 7 bases and the J gene end by 7 bases; junction bases not matched to a gene: 6. This CDR3 contains 13 residues. From germline, CDR1 is MNHEY and CDR2 SMNVEV (reference sequence).

The CDR3: CAISDRGTELNSPLHF. The CDR3 DNA reads as TGTGCCATCAGTGACCGGGGGACAGAACTTAATTCACCCCTCCACTTT. The gene calls are TRBV10-3 and TRBJ1-6; 7 nucleotides match TRBD1. The CDR3 extends over 16 amino acids. Germline V CDR1 and CDR2: ENHRY, SYGVKD. V lost 3 bases, J lost 6 bases, and 8 bases stayed unmatched.

This clonotype was recorded at least ten times. The chain combines TRBV11-3 with TRBJ2-5, with 7 bases matching TRBD1. The trim removed 4 bases at V and 4 bases at J, leaving 6 bases unmatched. Per germline, CDR1 SGHNT and CDR2 YENEEA. The CDR3 consists of 14 residues. Here the CDR3 reads CASSSRGRRETQYF. The DNA of the CDR3 is TGTGCCAGCAGCTCAAGGGGGCGTAGAGAGACCCAGTACTTC.

V and J are TRBV5-1 and TRBJ2-1; no clear D gene. V lost 1 base, J lost 8 bases, and 16 bases lay in between. The CDR3 consists of 15 residues. Germline V gives CDR1 SGHRS, CDR2 YFSETQ. The CDR3 reads CASSLYARVSDEQFF. Here the CDR3 DNA reads TGCGCCAGCAGCTTGTATGCCAGAGTCAGCGATGAGCAGTTCTTC. Full variable domain (rest looked up from reference TRBV5-1 and TRBJ2-1): KAGVTQTPRYLIKTRGQQVTLSCSPISGHRSVSWYQQTPGQGLQFLFEYFSETQRNKGNFPGRFSGRQFSNSRSEMNVSTLELGDSALYLCASSLYARVSDEQFFGPGTRLTVL.

This clonotype was detected ten times or more. The genes are TRBV4-1 and TRBJ2-3, with D perhaps matching TRBD1 (7 bases). From germline, CDR1 is MGHRA and CDR2 YSYEKL. There are 18 residues in the CDR3. Trimming took off 4 bases at V and 4 bases at J, with 24 bases between the two ends. CDR3 in DNA: TGCGCCAGCAGCCTTCTCTTCCCCCAGGGGGGTAGTGCAGATACGCAGTATTTT. Its translation: CASSLLFPQGGSADTQYF.

With respect to this clonotype: One base away lies a much larger clone, so this may be a sequencing read error. Without the conserved terminal phenylalanine or tryptophan, this CDR3 likely stems from a read error. The chain combines TRBV12-3 or TRBV12-4 with TRBJ2-3; maybe TRBD2 (6 bases). The CDR3 covers 17 residues. V was shortened by 2 bases and J by 1 base, with 16 bases between the two germline ends. The CDR3 sequence: CASSLSTGVIGTDTQYL. The CDR3 nucleotides read TGTGCCAGCAGTTTATCAACGGGAGTTATTGGCACAGATACGCAGTATCTT.